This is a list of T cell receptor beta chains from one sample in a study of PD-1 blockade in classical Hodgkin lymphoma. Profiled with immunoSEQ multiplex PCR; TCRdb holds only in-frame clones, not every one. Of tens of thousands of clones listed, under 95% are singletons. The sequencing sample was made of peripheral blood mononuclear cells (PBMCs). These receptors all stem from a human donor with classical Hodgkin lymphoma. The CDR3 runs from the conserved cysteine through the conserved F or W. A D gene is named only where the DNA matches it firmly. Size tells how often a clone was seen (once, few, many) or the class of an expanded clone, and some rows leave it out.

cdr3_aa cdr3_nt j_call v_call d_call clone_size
CASSVYGGEQYF TGTGCCAGCAGTGTCTATGGCGGCGAGCAGTACTTC TRBJ2-7 TRBV6-1 - -
CASSLASDAEAFF TGCGCCAGCAGCTTGGCATCCGACGCTGAAGCTTTCTTT TRBJ1-1 TRBV5-1 - -
CASSQRGSLAPDTQYF TGTGCCAGCAGCCAAAGGGGGTCTTTGGCACCAGATACGCAGTATTTT TRBJ2-3 TRBV4-2 - -
CASTRAGPVSNQPQHF TGTGCCAGCACCAGAGCGGGGCCGGTGAGCAATCAGCCCCAGCATTTT TRBJ1-5 TRBV2 - once
CASSLTGPNQPQHF TGTGCCAGCAGCTTGACAGGGCCCAATCAGCCCCAGCATTTT TRBJ1-5 TRBV11-2 TRBD1 -
CASSSTGRGDGYTF TGTGCCAGCAGTTCGACAGGGAGGGGGGATGGCTACACCTTC TRBJ1-2 TRBV28 TRBD1 few
CAWSSDSLRQETQYF TGTGCCTGGAGCTCCGACTCCCTCCGGCAAGAGACCCAGTACTTC TRBJ2-5 TRBV30 - -
CSVVIGTTERQYF TGCAGCGTTGTTATTGGAACAACCGAGAGGCAGTACTTC TRBJ2-7 TRBV29-1 - -
CASSLYFGDQPQHF TGTGCCAGCAGTTTATATTTCGGGGACCAGCCCCAGCATTTT TRBJ1-5 TRBV28 - -
CASSPPAGQGGTDTQYF TGCGCCAGCAGCCCCCCGGCCGGACAGGGAGGCACAGATACGCAGTATTTT TRBJ2-3 TRBV5-1 TRBD1 few
CASSMIPGQSGYGYTF TGTGCCAGCAGCATGATACCGGGGCAGTCGGGCTATGGCTACACCTTC TRBJ1-2 TRBV5-6 - -
CTTQPSPGPLGADTQYF TGCACCACGCAGCCAAGTCCCGGACCCCTCGGGGCAGATACGCAGTATTTT TRBJ2-3 TRBV1 - -
CASSYLRNEKLFF TGTGCCAGCAGTTACCTGCGGAATGAAAAACTGTTTTTT TRBJ1-4 TRBV6-5 - -
CASSLVKRDGDEQFF TGTGCCAGCAGCTTAGTCAAGCGGGATGGGGATGAGCAGTTCTTC TRBJ2-1 TRBV7-9 TRBD2 once
CASSQTSGSSYNEQFF TGCGCCAGCAGCCAAACTAGCGGGAGCTCCTACAATGAGCAGTTCTTC TRBJ2-1 TRBV4-1 TRBD2 -
CASSVRTGNTIYF TGTGCCAGCAGCGTTCGAACTGGAAACACCATATATTTT TRBJ1-3 TRBV9 - -
CASGEGGAVNGYTF TGTGCCAGCGGGGAGGGGGGGGCAGTAAATGGCTACACCTTC TRBJ1-2 TRBV6-1 - few
CASSLRPWDSSTDTQYF TGTGCCAGCAGCTTACGTCCCTGGGACAGTAGCACAGATACGCAGTATTTT TRBJ2-3 TRBV7-3 TRBD1 -
CASSLGTTNEKLFF TGTGCCAGCAGCCTAGGGACAACTAATGAAAAACTGTTTTTT TRBJ1-4 TRBV7-9 - -
CASSTWTGYTF TGTGCCAGTAGTACTTGGACCGGCTACACCTTC TRBJ1-2 TRBV19 - -
CASSVVGWDTQYF TGTGCCAGCAGTGTGGTAGGATGGGATACGCAGTATTTT TRBJ2-3 TRBV2 - -
CASSSYPGTKNTGELFF TGTGCCAGCAGTTCTTACCCCGGGACTAAGAACACCGGGGAGCTGTTTTTT TRBJ2-2 TRBV28 TRBD2 -
CASSPRQIQETQYF TGTGCCAGCAGTCCCAGACAAATCCAAGAGACCCAGTACTTC TRBJ2-5 TRBV28 - -
CASSSGQGARGYTF TGCGCCAGCAGCTCAGGACAGGGGGCGAGGGGCTACACCTTC TRBJ1-2 TRBV4-1 TRBD1 -
CASSQERQTYEQYF TGCGCCAGCAGCCAAGAGAGGCAGACCTACGAGCAGTACTTC TRBJ2-7 TRBV4-1 - -
CASSLPSGRAVHTGELFF TGTGCCAGCAGCTTACCTAGCGGGAGGGCCGTTCACACCGGGGAGCTGTTTTTT TRBJ2-2 TRBV7-9 TRBD2 -
CASSWFTYNEQFF TGTGCCAGCAGTTGGTTTACTTACAATGAGCAGTTCTTC TRBJ2-1 TRBV28 - once
CASSTRQALNTEAFF TGTGCCAGCAGCACCCGACAGGCCCTGAACACTGAAGCTTTCTTT TRBJ1-1 TRBV13 - -
CAISGQGYGYTF TGTGCCATCTCCGGACAGGGCTATGGCTACACCTTC TRBJ1-2 TRBV28 TRBD1 -
CASSLTWSDTGELFF TGTGCCAGCAGCTTAACCTGGTCTGACACCGGGGAGCTGTTTTTT TRBJ2-2 TRBV7-3 - -
CASSQFPGTSGRGTSTDTQYF TGCGCCAGCAGCCAATTCCCCGGGACTAGCGGGAGGGGAACTAGCACAGATACGCAGTATTTT TRBJ2-3 TRBV4-1 TRBD2 -
CASSWAGNTEAFF TGTGCCAGCAGTTGGGCGGGGAACACTGAAGCTTTCTTT TRBJ1-1 TRBV25-1 - -
CASSVSSGVYNEQFF TGTGCCAGCAGCGTTTCCAGCGGGGTATACAATGAGCAGTTCTTC TRBJ2-1 TRBV9 TRBD2 once
CASSREGPYGYTF TGTGCCAGCAGCCGGGAGGGGCCCTATGGCTACACCTTC TRBJ1-2 TRBV7-6 - -
CASSASTGIGNTIYF TGTGCCAGCAGCGCCTCGACAGGGATCGGAAACACCATATATTTT TRBJ1-3 TRBV9 TRBD1 -
CASSQSGNLLAKNIQYF TGCGCCAGCAGCCAAAGCGGGAACCTACTCGCCAAAAACATTCAGTACTTC TRBJ2-4 TRBV5-1 TRBD2 -
CASSQIGTGNTIYF TGCGCCAGCAGCCAAATAGGGACTGGAAACACCATATATTTT TRBJ1-3 TRBV4-1 - -
CSAEDIYEQYF TGCAGCGCTGAGGACATCTACGAGCAGTACTTC TRBJ2-7 TRBV29-1 - -
CASSDFRANTIYF TGTGCCAGCAGTGATTTCCGGGCTAACACCATATATTTT TRBJ1-3 TRBV6-1 - -
CASSQDGIANTGELFF TGCGCCAGCAGCCAAGATGGGATCGCGAACACCGGGGAGCTGTTTTTT TRBJ2-2 TRBV4-1 - -